This passage covers 2 T cell receptor beta chains from one sample sequenced in a study of blood T cell repertoires in COVID-19. Method: immunoSEQ multiplex PCR; TCRdb's copy keeps in-frame clones and lacks some. The sample lists 300,000 to 400,000 clones, 88% occurring once. Specimen: PBMCs or T cells enriched from blood (not recorded which). The receptor set was obtained from a woman under 40 with acute COVID-19.

The chain recombines TRBV7-6 with TRBJ1-4; D call uncertain. Between the trimmed V and J ends, which lost 1 base and 0 bases, there was a span of 9 bases. This CDR3 comprises 16 residues. CDR1 and CDR2 (germline): SGHVS, FNYEAQ. CDR3 sequence reads: CASSLVADSTNEKLFF. CDR3 DNA sequence: TGTGCCAGCAGCTTAGTGGCGGATTCAACTAATGAAAAACTGTTTTTT.

The chain joins TRBV6-1 to TRBJ1-2, with 7 nucleotides matching TRBD1. This CDR3 has 17 amino acids. Trimming at V came to 4 bases and at J to 4 bases, leaving 15 bases not matched to a gene. Germline values: CDR1 MNHNS, CDR2 SASEGT. CDR3 sequence (DNA): TGTGCCAGCAGTGGAGAAAATCCGGGACAGTCTTTCTATGGCTACACCTTC. The encoded protein is CASSGENPGQSFYGYTF.